This passage covers 10 T cell receptor beta chains from one sample sequenced in a study of metastatic and nonmetastatic thyroid tumors. Ahead of thyroid surgery, no patient had received treatment of any kind. With MiXCR, TCRdb called clones anew from the PCR reads. The sample holds fewer than 35,000 clones, roughly 15% seen once. Sequenced material: blood. The receptors here all came from a male donor with papillary thyroid cancer or a benign thyroid nodule (not recorded which). Some clones in this sample may be carry-over from other donors' samples.

This clone has a count of ten or more. The chain has TRBV5-4 and TRBJ2-2; perhaps TRBD2 as D (7 bases). This CDR3 region has 15 residues. The germline gives CDR1 SGHNT, CDR2 YYREEE (reference sequence). Trimming shortened V by 2 bases and J by 5 bases, and 13 bases separated the two germline ends. CDR3 sequence: CASSFTGRGTGELFF. For the CDR3, the DNA is TGTGCCAGCAGCTTCACAGGGAGGGGTACCGGGGAGCTGTTTTTT.

This clone was observed once. The likely explanation is a read error, given a far larger clone one base away. This chain connects TRBV19 to TRBJ2-1, with 7 bases aligning to TRBD2. Germline V gene data show CDR1 as LNHDA and CDR2 as SQIVND (reference sequence). CDR3 length: 13 residues. Unmatched junction bases numbered 7, after V lost 10 bases and J lost 4 bases. CDR3 nucleotides: TGTGCCACCGGCGGGAGATGGTACAATGAGCAGTTCTTC. Protein: CATGGRWYNEQFF.

Only a few counts were recorded for this clone. The rearrangement joins TRBV12-3 or TRBV12-4 to TRBJ1-2; D is possibly TRBD1 (5 bases). The CDR3 runs to 13 residues. Trimming shortened V by 3 bases and J by 5 bases, and 10 bases separated the two germline ends. Here the CDR3 reads CASSFAGRYGYTF. Here the CDR3 DNA reads TGTGCCAGCAGTTTTGCAGGGAGATATGGCTACACCTTC.

This clone was seen at least ten times. The V gene is TRBV18, the J gene TRBJ1-3; tentative D call: TRBD1 (5 bases). The V and J ends lost 2 bases and 0 bases respectively, with 11 bases between them. The germline V gene encodes CDR1 KGHSH and CDR2 LQKENI. The CDR3 length is 16 residues. The CDR3 DNA sequence: TGTGCCAGCTCACCAGTCAGGGACCTCTCTGGAAACACCATATATTTT. This sequence encodes CASSPVRDLSGNTIYF.

By proportion, this clone is medium-sized. The chain links TRBV2 to TRBJ1-2; the D is unclear. This CDR3 contains 12 residues. Germline V lookup: CDR1 SNHLY, CDR2 FYNNEI. V was trimmed by 2 bases and J by 8 bases, leaving 9 bases between them. The DNA for the CDR3 is TGTGCCAGCAGTGAACGGGGTGGGGGCTACACCTTC. Its translation is CASSERGGGYTF. Complete variable domain (other parts from reference TRBV2 and TRBJ1-2): EPEVTQTPSHQVTQMGQEVILRCVPISNHLYFYWYRQILGQKVEFLVSFYNNEISEKSEIFDDQFSVERPDGSNFTLKIRSTKLEDSAMYFCASSERGGGYTFGSGTRLTVV.

This clone was picked up many times. The chain carries TRBV28 and TRBJ1-1; D is ambiguous. The CDR3 is 12 residues long. V dropped 2 bases and J dropped 3 bases, with 4 bases sitting between them. In germline, CDR1 is MDHEN, CDR2 SYDVKM. CDR3 protein: CASSLHHTEAFF. CDR3 nucleotides: TGTGCCAGCAGTTTACATCACACTGAAGCTTTCTTT.

Ten or more counts support this clone. The V gene is TRBV20-1, the J gene TRBJ2-3; 8 bases align to TRBD1. CDR1 and CDR2 from the germline V gene are DFQATT and SNEGSKA (reference sequence). The J segment lost 5 bases and the V segment lost 4 bases, leaving 11 bases of the junction unmatched. CDR3 length: 15 amino acids. The CDR3 bases are TGCAGTGCTAACCCGACAGGGGCCGCCCTAGATACGCAGTATTTT. This gives the protein CSANPTGAALDTQYF.

This clone was picked up many times. As DNA, the CDR3 is TGTGCCAGCAGTTCTCAACCCCCTATTGTTTTCTATGGCTACACCTTC. This translates into CASSSQPPIVFYGYTF. This chain links TRBV28 with TRBJ1-2; D not resolved. The ends were cut back, 4 bases at V and 4 bases at J, with 19 bases in the middle. The CDR3 contains 16 residues. Looked up from germline, CDR1 is MDHEN and CDR2 is SYDVKM.

This clone was detected many times. CDR3 protein: CASSLEMWGNTEAFF. CDR3 nucleotides: TGTGCCAGCAGCTTGGAAATGTGGGGGAACACTGAAGCTTTCTTT. This sequence joins TRBV5-4 and TRBJ1-1; D gene unclear. Germline values: CDR1 SGHNT, CDR2 YYREEE (reference sequence). The CDR3 is 15 amino acids. V was pared by 0 bases and J by 1 base, with 10 bases between.

In this sample, this clone turned up many times. J is TRBJ2-2 and V is TRBV7-9; possibly TRBD2 for D (6 bases). Germline V gene lookup returns CDR1 SEHNR and CDR2 FQNEAQ (reference sequence). The germline V and J ends were trimmed by 3 bases and 5 bases, with 10 bases remaining between them. The CDR3 runs to 14 residues. CDR3 in amino acids: CASSLVAGTGELFF. The CDR3 DNA is TGTGCCAGCAGCTTGGTTGCGGGGACCGGGGAGCTGTTTTTT.